This TCR beta chain was retrieved from a study of radiation and T cells in renal cell carcinoma. This table comes from immunoSEQ multiplex PCR, and its TCRdb copy is limited to in-frame clones, with some not included. Found here are around 15,000 clones, about 64% of them singletons; the top ten hold 27%. Findings and limits, study-wide: Irradiated tumors held more dominant CDR3 motifs than control tumors. Compared with controls, irradiated tumors showed greater TCR clonality. Without pretreatment biopsies, baseline tumor clonotype presence was undetermined.

Treatment: 15 Gy SBRT to primary tumor, nephrectomy 4 weeks later. Nephrectomy followed 15 Gy stereotactic body radiation by 4 weeks. A note on this clone: As yet, its antigen is unknown.

CDR3 length: 12 amino acids. CDR1 is LNHNV and CDR2 is YYDKDF in the germline V gene (reference sequence). V lost 9 bases to trimming and J lost 3 bases, with 9 bases between them. The rearrangement links TRBV15 to TRBJ1-5, with D unclear. This receptor was identified in a woman aged 70-85 years with renal cell carcinoma. Material: tumor tissue, obtained from a patient whose treatment included radiotherapy and nephrectomy. The CDR3 DNA is TGTGCCACAAGTGGGGTCAATCAGCCCCAGCATTTT. It yields the protein CATSGVNQPQHF.